This TCR beta chain was found in a study of beta chain features in type 1 diabetes. The whole isolated RNA underwent reverse transcription, so sequencing captured expressed TCRB transcripts. Generated by immunoSEQ multiplex PCR, the TCRdb table keeps only in-frame clones and is missing some. The table lists nearly 700,000 clones, around an eighth of them singletons. Whole-study results and caveats: The study found moderately but significantly shorter TCRB CDR3s in all four CD4+ subsets of Type 1 diabetes patients.

Only a few counts were recorded for this clone. What it recognizes is unknown. Losses at the gene ends were 10 bases for V and 4 bases for J; bases not matched to a gene: 5. This CDR3 spans 13 amino acids. CDR1 and CDR2 (germline): ENHRY, SYGVKD. The material sequenced was naive CD4+ T cells from blood. The chain combines TRBV10-3 with TRBJ1-1; 11 positions match TRBD1. The clonotype was recovered from a man aged 18 to 30 with type 1 diabetes. The CDR3 bases are TGTGCCACTGGACAGGGGGCCGGCACTGAAGCTTTCTTT. The encoded protein is CATGQGAGTEAFF.